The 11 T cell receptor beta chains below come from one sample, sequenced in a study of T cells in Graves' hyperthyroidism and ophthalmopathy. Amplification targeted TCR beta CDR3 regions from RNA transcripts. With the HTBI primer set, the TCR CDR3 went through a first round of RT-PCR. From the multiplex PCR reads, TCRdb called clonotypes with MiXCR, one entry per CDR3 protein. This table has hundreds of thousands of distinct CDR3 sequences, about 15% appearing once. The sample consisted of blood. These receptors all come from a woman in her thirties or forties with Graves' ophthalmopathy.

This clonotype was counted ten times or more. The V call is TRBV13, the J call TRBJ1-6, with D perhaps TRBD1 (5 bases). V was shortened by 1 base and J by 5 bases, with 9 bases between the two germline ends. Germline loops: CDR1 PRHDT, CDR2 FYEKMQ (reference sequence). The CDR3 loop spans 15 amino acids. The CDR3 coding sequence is TGTGCCAGCAGCTTAGCCGGGGCCAATAATTCACCCCTCCACTTT. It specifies CASSLAGANNSPLHF.

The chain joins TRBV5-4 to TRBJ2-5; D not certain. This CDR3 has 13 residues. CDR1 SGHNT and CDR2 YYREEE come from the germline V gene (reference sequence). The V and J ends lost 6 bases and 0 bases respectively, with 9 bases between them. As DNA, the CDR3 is TGTGCCAGCAACCTCGCTAACCAAGAGACCCAGTACTTC. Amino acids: CASNLANQETQYF. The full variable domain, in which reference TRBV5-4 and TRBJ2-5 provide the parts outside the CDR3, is ETGVTQSPTHLIKTRGQQVTLRCSSQSGHNTVSWYQQALGQGPQFIFQYYREEENGRGNFPPRFSGLQFPNYSSELNVNALELDDSALYLCASNLANQETQYFGPGTRLLVL.

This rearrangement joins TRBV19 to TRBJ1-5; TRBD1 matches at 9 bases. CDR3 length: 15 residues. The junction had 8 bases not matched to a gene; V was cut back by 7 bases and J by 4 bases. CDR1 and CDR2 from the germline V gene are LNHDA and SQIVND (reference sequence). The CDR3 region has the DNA TGTGCCAGTAAACCCGACAGGGGGGCAAATCAGCCCCAGCATTTT. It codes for CASKPDRGANQPQHF.

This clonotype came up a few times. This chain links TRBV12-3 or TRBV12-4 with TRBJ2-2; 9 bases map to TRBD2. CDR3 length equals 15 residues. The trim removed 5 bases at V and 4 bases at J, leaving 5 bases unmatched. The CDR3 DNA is TGTGCCAGCAGTGGAACTAGCGGGCGCACCGGGGAGCTGTTTTTT. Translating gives CASSGTSGRTGELFF.

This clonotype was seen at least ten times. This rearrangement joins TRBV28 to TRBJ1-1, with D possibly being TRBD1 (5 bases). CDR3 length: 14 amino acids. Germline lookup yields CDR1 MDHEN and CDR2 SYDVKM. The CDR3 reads CARRDRFMNTEAFF. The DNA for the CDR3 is TGTGCTCGGCGGGACCGATTCATGAACACTGAAGCTTTCTTT.

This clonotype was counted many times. CDR3 amino acids: CASSPTGRRETQYF. In nucleotides, the CDR3 is TGTGCCAGCTCACCAACGGGTAGGAGAGAGACCCAGTACTTC. The chain uses TRBV18 and TRBJ2-5, with no clear D. Trimming took off 2 bases at V and 4 bases at J, with 11 bases between the two ends. The germline CDR1 and CDR2 sequences are KGHSH and LQKENI. CDR3 size: 14 residues. The full variable domain, rest sourced from reference TRBV18 and TRBJ2-5, is NAGVMQNPRHLVRRRGQEARLRCSPMKGHSHVYWYRQLPEEGLKFMVYLQKENIIDESGMPKERFSAEFPKEGPSILRIQQVVRGDSAAYFCASSPTGRRETQYFGPGTRLLVL.

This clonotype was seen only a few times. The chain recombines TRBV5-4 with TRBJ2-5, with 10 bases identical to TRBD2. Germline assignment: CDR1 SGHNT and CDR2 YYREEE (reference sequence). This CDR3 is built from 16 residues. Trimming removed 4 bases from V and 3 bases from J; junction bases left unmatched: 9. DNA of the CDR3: TGTGCCAGCAGCCCCCTGGAAGGACTAGCGGAAGAGACCCAGTACTTC. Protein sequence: CASSPLEGLAEETQYF.

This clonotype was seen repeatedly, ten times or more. Here the CDR3 DNA reads TGTGCCAGCAGCTTAGGCCCAAGTACAGGGGGAGGGTACGAGCAGTACTTC. It yields the protein CASSLGPSTGGGYEQYF. This chain joins TRBV7-2 and TRBJ2-7; D possibly corresponds to TRBD1 (8 bases). This CDR3 has 17 residues. Germline CDR1 and CDR2: SGHTA and FQGNSA. Between the trimmed V and J ends, which lost 1 base and 4 bases, there was a span of 20 bases.

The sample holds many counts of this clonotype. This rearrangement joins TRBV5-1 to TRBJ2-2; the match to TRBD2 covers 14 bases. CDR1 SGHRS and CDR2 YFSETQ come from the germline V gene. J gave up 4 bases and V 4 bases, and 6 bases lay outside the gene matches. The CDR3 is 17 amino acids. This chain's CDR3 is CASSRTSGGSGTGELFF. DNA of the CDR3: TGCGCCAGCAGCCGGACTAGCGGGGGGAGTGGCACCGGGGAGCTGTTTTTT.

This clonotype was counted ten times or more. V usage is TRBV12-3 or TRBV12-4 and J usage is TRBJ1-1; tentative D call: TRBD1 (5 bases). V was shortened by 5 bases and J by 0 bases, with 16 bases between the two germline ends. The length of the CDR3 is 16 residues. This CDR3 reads CASSNPTAALNTEAFF. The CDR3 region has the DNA TGTGCCAGCAGTAACCCGACAGCCGCATTGAACACTGAAGCTTTCTTT.

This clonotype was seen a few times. In DNA form, the CDR3 reads TGCGCCAGCAGTCAGGGGTCGGCTTACGAGCAGTACTTC. It codes for CASSQGSAYEQYF. This chain joins TRBV5-1 and TRBJ2-7; weak D call: TRBD1 (6 bases). Looked up from germline, CDR1 is SGHRS and CDR2 is YFSETQ. Trimming removed 5 bases from V and 4 bases from J, with 13 bases in between. This CDR3 has 13 amino acids.